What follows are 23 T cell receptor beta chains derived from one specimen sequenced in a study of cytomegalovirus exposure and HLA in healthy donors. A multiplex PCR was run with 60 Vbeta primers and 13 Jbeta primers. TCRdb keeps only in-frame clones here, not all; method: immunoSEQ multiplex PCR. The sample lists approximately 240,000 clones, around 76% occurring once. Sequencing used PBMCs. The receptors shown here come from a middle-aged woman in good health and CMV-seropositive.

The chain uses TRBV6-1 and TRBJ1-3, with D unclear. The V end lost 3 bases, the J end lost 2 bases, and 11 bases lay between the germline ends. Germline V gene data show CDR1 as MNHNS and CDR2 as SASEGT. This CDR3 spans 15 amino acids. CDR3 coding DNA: TGTGCCAGCAGTGACAGGATCTTAGCTGGAAACACCATATATTTT. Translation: CASSDRILAGNTIYF.

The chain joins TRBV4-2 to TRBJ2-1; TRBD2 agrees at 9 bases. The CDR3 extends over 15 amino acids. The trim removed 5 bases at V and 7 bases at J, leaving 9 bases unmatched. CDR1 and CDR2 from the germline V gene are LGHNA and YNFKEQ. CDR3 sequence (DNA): TGTGCCAGCAGCTTAGCGGGAGAAGGTGGGAATGAGCAGTTCTTC. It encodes CASSLAGEGGNEQFF.

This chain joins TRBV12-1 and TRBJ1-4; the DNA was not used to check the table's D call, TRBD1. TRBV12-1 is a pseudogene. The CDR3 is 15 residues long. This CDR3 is CASSDRDRRNEKLFF. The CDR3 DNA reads TGTGCCAGCAGCGACCGGGACAGGAGGAATGAAAAACTGTTTTTT.

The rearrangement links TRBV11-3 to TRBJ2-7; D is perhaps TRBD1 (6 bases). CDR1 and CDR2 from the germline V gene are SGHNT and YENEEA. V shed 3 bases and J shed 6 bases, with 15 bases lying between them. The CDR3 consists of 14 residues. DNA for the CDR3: TGTGCCAGCAGCTTGGGGACACCGATAGGCGAGCAGTACTTC. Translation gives CASSLGTPIGEQYF.

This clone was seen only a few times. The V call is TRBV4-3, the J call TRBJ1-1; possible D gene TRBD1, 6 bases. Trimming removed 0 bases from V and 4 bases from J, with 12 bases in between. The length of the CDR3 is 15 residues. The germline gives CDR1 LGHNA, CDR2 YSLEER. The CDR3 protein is CASSQDWGHLTEAFF. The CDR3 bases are TGCGCCAGCAGCCAAGATTGGGGGCACCTCACTGAAGCTTTCTTT.

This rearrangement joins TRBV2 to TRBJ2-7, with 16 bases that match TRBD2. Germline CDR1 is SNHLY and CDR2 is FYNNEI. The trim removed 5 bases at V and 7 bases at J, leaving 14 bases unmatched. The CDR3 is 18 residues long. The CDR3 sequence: CASSPPGLAGGLGGEQYF. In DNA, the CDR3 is TGTGCCAGCAGTCCACCGGGACTAGCGGGGGGGCTTGGGGGAGAGCAGTACTTC.

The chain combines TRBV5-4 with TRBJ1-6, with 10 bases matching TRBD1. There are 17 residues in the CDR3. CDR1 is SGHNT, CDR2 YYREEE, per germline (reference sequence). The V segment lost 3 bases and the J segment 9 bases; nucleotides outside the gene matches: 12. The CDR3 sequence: CASSSGPGQGYGSPLHF. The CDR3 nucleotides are TGTGCCAGCAGCTCCGGACCGGGACAGGGGTACGGTTCACCCCTCCACTTT.

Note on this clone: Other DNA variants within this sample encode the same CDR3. The CDR3 reads CASSISETQYF. In nucleotides, the CDR3 is TGTGCCAGTAGTATAAGCGAGACCCAGTACTTC. The rearrangement uses TRBV19 and TRBJ2-5, with unresolved D. Trimming pared 2 bases from V and 5 bases from J, leaving 3 bases between. Germline V CDR1 and CDR2: LNHDA, SQIVND (reference sequence). The CDR3 is 11 amino acids.

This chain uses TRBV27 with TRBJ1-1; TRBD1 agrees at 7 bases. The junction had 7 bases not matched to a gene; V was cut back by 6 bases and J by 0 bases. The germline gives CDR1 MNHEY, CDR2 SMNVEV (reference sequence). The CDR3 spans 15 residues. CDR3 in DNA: TGTGCCAGCAGCGGATCCGGGACAGTGAACACTGAAGCTTTCTTT. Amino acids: CASSGSGTVNTEAFF.

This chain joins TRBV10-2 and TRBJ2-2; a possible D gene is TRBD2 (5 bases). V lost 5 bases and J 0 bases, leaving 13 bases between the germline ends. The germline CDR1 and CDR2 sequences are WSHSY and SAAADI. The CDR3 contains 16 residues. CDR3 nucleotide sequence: TGCGCCAGCAGTCGGCTAGCAGAAACGAACACCGGGGAGCTGTTTTTT. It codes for CASSRLAETNTGELFF.

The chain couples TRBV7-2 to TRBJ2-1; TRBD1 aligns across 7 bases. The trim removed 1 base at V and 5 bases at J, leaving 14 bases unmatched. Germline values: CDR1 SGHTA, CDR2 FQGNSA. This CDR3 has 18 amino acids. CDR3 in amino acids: CASSLVPRLRDRDNEQFF. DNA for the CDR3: TGTGCCAGCAGCTTAGTCCCCCGCTTAAGAGACAGGGACAATGAGCAGTTCTTC.

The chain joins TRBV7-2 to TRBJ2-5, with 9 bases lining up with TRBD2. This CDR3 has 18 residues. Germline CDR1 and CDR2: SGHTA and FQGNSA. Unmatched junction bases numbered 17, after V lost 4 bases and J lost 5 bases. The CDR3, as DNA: TGTGCCAGCAGCTGGGTGGCGGGGGGGGAAACTATAGGTGAGACCCAGTACTTC. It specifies CASSWVAGGETIGETQYF.

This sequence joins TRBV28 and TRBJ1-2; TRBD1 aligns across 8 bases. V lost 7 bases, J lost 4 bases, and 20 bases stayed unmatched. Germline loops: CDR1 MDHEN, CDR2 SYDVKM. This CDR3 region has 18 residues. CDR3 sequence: CASTSFAAGGPLRYGYTF. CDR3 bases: TGTGCCAGCACCAGTTTTGCGGCAGGGGGCCCGCTGCGCTATGGCTACACCTTC.

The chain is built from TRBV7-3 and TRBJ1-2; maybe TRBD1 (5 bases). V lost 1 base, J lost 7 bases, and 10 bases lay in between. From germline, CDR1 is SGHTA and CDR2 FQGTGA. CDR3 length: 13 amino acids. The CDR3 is CASSLKGRVGYTF. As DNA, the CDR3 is TGTGCCAGCAGCTTAAAGGGGAGGGTTGGCTACACCTTC.

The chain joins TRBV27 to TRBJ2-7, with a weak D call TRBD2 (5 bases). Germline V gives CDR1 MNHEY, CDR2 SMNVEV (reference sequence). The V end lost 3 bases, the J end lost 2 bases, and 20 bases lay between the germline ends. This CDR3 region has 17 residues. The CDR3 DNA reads TGTGCCAGCAGTTTCGGGCGCTATGGGAGATCAACCTACGAGCAGTACTTC. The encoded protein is CASSFGRYGRSTYEQYF.

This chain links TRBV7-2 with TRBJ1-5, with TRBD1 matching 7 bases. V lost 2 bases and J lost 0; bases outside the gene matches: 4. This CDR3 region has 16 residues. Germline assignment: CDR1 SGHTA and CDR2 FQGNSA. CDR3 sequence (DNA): TGTGCCAGCAGCTTACACCGGGACAGTAGCAATCAGCCCCAGCATTTT. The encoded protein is CASSLHRDSSNQPQHF.

The CDR3 DNA is TGTGCCTGGAGTCAGGGAATGGGAAACACCATATATTTT. Its translation is CAWSQGMGNTIYF. This chain connects TRBV30 to TRBJ1-3; TRBD1 might be the D (5 bases). Germline V gene lookup returns CDR1 GTSNPN and CDR2 SVGIG (reference sequence). This CDR3 contains 13 residues. Trimming stripped 2 bases from V and 4 bases from J, with 9 bases between.

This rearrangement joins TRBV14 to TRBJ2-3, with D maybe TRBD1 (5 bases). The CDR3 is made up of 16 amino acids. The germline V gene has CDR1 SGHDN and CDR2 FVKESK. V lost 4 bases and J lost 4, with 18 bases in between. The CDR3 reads CASSPLGALGADTQYF. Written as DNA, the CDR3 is TGTGCCAGCAGCCCCCTAGGGGCTCTAGGGGCAGATACGCAGTATTTT.

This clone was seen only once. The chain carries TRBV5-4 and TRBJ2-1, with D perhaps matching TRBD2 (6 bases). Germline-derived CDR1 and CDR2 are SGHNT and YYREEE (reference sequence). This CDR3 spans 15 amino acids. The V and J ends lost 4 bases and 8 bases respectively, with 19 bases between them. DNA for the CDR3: TGTGCCAGCAGCCCCGGGCCCCCGAGGAGGGATGAGCAGTTCTTC. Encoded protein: CASSPGPPRRDEQFF.

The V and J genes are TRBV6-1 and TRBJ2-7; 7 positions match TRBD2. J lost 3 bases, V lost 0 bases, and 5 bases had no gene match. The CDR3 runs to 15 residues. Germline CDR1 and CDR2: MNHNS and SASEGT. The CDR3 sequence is CASSEASGKVYEQYF. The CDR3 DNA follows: TGTGCCAGCAGTGAAGCCAGCGGGAAGGTCTACGAGCAGTACTTC.

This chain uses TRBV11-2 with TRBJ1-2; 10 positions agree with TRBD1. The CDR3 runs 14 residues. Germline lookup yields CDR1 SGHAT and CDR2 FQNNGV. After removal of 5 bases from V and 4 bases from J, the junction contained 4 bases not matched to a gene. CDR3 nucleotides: TGTGCCAGCAGCCCGGGGACAGGGGCCTATGGCTACACCTTC. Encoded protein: CASSPGTGAYGYTF.

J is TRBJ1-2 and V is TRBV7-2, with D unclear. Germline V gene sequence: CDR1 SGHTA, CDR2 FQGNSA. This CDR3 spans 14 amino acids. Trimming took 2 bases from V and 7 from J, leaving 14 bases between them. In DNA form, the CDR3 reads TGTGCCAGCAGCTTACTGGCGAGGCGGCCTGGCTACACCTTC. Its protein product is CASSLLARRPGYTF.

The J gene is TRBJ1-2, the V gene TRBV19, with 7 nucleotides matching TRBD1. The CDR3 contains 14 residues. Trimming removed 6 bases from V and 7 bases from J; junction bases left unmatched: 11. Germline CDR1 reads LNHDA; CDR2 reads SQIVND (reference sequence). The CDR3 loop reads CASSKVRDSSGYTF. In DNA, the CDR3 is TGTGCCAGTAGCAAAGTCCGGGACAGTAGTGGCTACACCTTC.